The 23 T cell receptor beta chains listed next were all sequenced from one sample in a study of OX40 agonist ivuxolimab in advanced cancers. Using immunoSEQ multiplex PCR, the repertoire was profiled, and TCRdb retains in-frame clones only, with some absent. Seen here are approximately 43,000 clones, more than 75% observed once, and the top ten hold about 40%. Source: CD4+ or CD8+ T cells sorted from blood, taken in a trial of the OX40 agonist ivuxolimab. These receptors originate from an adult with an advanced solid tumor such as melanoma, head and neck, liver or kidney cancer.

In its sample, this clone was seen a few times. The chain couples TRBV5-1 to TRBJ2-1; D unresolved. Germline CDR1 and CDR2: SGHRS and YFSETQ. There are 15 residues in the CDR3. V lost 0 bases, J lost 3 bases, and 10 bases lay in between. CDR3 coding DNA: TGCGCCAGCAGCTTGGTGGTGGGGAACTACAATGAGCAGTTCTTC. This encodes CASSLVVGNYNEQFF.

The V call is TRBV15, the J call TRBJ1-3; D uncertain. V was shortened by 0 bases and J by 6 bases, with 6 bases between the two germline ends. Germline V lookup: CDR1 LNHNV, CDR2 YYDKDF (reference sequence). CDR3 length: 13 amino acids. The CDR3 coding sequence is TGTGCCACCAGCAGAGAGGAAGTAAACACCATATATTTT. As protein: CATSREEVNTIYF.

This rearrangement joins TRBV7-3 to TRBJ1-1; D perhaps matches TRBD1 (6 bases). The V gene lost 6 bases and the J gene lost 5 bases, with 19 bases spanning the gap. The CDR3 consists of 15 residues. Germline V CDR1 and CDR2: SGHTA, FQGTGA. CDR3 nucleotides: TGTGCCAGCAGGGCGGAGACAGGCGCGGGGACTGAAGCTTTCTTT. This sequence encodes CASRAETGAGTEAFF.

J is TRBJ2-6 and V is TRBV7-8; D may match TRBD1 or TRBD2 (5 bases each). The CDR3 totals 16 residues. Trimming cost V 1 base and J 2 bases, with 9 bases left between them. From germline, CDR1 is SGHVS and CDR2 FQNEAQ. DNA of the CDR3: TGTGCCAGCAGCTTAGGGGGGAGTACTGGGGCCAACGTCCTGACTTTC. This codes for CASSLGGSTGANVLTF.

There are a few counts of this clone. The chain uses TRBV28 and TRBJ1-1; D perhaps matches TRBD1 (5 bases). The CDR3 loop spans 22 amino acids. The germline gives CDR1 MDHEN, CDR2 SYDVKM. V dropped 2 bases and J dropped 0 bases, with 31 bases sitting between them. CDR3 bases: TGTGCCAGCAGTTTAGGTTACCGTATGGGACCTCCTGCTAGTTACATGAACACTGAAGCTTTCTTT. Translating gives CASSLGYRMGPPASYMNTEAFF.

The V and J genes are TRBV6-5 and TRBJ2-3; D remains unclear. The CDR3 is 12 residues long. V was trimmed by 2 bases and J by 6 bases, leaving 6 bases between them. Per germline, CDR1 MNHEY and CDR2 SVGAGI. The CDR3 nucleotides read TGTGCCAGCAGTTACCGCAAGGATACGCAGTATTTT. This encodes CASSYRKDTQYF.

This clone was observed a few times. The chain recombines TRBV12-5 with TRBJ1-1; weak D call: TRBD1 (6 bases). The CDR3 sequence is 14 residues long. The V gene lost 2 bases and the J gene lost 5 bases, with 12 bases spanning the gap. The germline V gene encodes CDR1 LGHNT and CDR2 FRNRAP. The CDR3 region is CASGLSGGETEAFF. CDR3 sequence (DNA): TGTGCTAGTGGTTTGTCCGGGGGCGAGACTGAAGCTTTCTTT.

The V call is TRBV9, the J call TRBJ2-1; 9 bases are a match to TRBD2. Germline values: CDR1 SGDLS, CDR2 YYNGEE. CDR3 length equals 17 residues. J gave up 4 bases and V 4 bases, and 12 bases lay outside the gene matches. This CDR3 reads CASSPRRLREGYNEQFF. The CDR3 DNA reads as TGTGCCAGCAGCCCGAGGCGATTGCGGGAGGGGTACAATGAGCAGTTCTTC.

This chain connects TRBV7-9 to TRBJ1-1; 7 nucleotides line up with TRBD1. Germline CDR1 reads SEHNR; CDR2 reads FQNEAQ (reference sequence). Unmatched junction bases numbered 5, after V lost 0 bases and J lost 4 bases. The CDR3 consists of 15 residues. The DNA of the CDR3 is TGTGCCAGCAGCTTAGCTTCTGCAGGGGGCACTGAAGCTTTCTTT. Its translation: CASSLASAGGTEAFF. The whole variable domain, filled in from reference TRBV7-9 and TRBJ1-1, reads DTGVSQNPRHKITKRGQNVTFRCDPISEHNRLYWYRQTLGQGPEFLTYFQNEAQLEKSRLLSDRFSAERPKGSFSTLEIQRTEQGDSAMYLCASSLASAGGTEAFFGQGTRLTVV.

The chain has TRBV6-5 and TRBJ2-2, with a weak D call TRBD1 (6 bases). V lost 7 bases and J lost 7, with 16 bases in between. This CDR3 is built from 14 residues. Germline V CDR1 and CDR2: MNHEY, SVGAGI. CDR3 amino acids: CASTIDRSGGELFF. In nucleotides, the CDR3 is TGTGCCAGCACCATTGACAGGTCGGGCGGGGAGCTGTTTTTT.

Here the CDR3 reads CASSHRTGVEGNIQYF. Written as DNA, the CDR3 is TGCGCCAGCAGCCATCGGACAGGAGTGGAGGGAAACATTCAGTACTTC. The V call is TRBV4-1, the J call TRBJ2-4, with a tentative D call TRBD1 (7 bases). The CDR3 loop spans 16 amino acids. Germline CDR1 MGHRA, CDR2 YSYEKL. V was cut by 3 bases and J by 6 bases, with 18 bases left in between.

V gene TRBV30 combines with J gene TRBJ1-2, with TRBD1 matching 9 bases. V trimming: 0 bases; J trimming: 2 bases; junction bases outside the gene matches: 4. This CDR3 region has 15 residues. CDR1 is GTSNPN, CDR2 SVGIG, per germline (reference sequence). The CDR3 DNA sequence: TGTGCCTGGAGTGTATGGGGACAGGGAAACTATGGCTACACCTTC. Protein sequence: CAWSVWGQGNYGYTF.

This chain uses TRBV5-6 with TRBJ2-7, with D tentatively TRBD1 or TRBD2 (5 bases each). Germline CDR1 is SGHDT and CDR2 is YYEEEE. The V and J ends lost 5 bases and 0 bases respectively, with 15 bases between them. This CDR3 is 15 amino acids long. CDR3 nucleotide sequence: TGTGCCAGCAGTCCCGAGGGGACCCTCTCCTACGAGCAGTACTTC. Translation: CASSPEGTLSYEQYF.

This sequence joins TRBV7-2 and TRBJ2-5; D is undetermined. The CDR3 is 12 amino acids. The V end lost 1 base, the J end lost 5 bases, and 5 bases lay between the germline ends. Germline V lookup: CDR1 SGHTA, CDR2 FQGNSA. The CDR3 here is CASSLVGETQYF. CDR3 nucleotides: TGTGCCAGCAGCTTAGTTGGGGAGACCCAGTACTTC.

The chain joins TRBV6-4 to TRBJ1-2, with 11 bases identical to TRBD1. The CDR3 is 14 amino acids. Germline trimming cut 1 base from V and 6 bases from J; bases unmatched to any gene: 1. Looked up from germline, CDR1 is MRHNA and CDR2 is SNTAGT. The CDR3 DNA follows: TGTGCCAGCAGTGACTGGACAGGGGGCCATGGCTACACCTTC. It codes for CASSDWTGGHGYTF.

The chain is built from TRBV5-6 and TRBJ2-2; tentative D call: TRBD2 (6 bases). Germline-derived CDR1 and CDR2 are SGHDT and YYEEEE. The CDR3 totals 14 residues. V was shortened by 2 bases and J by 8 bases, with 13 bases between the two germline ends. Written as DNA, the CDR3 is TGTGCCAGCAGCTTAGGAGGGGTGAAGGGGGAGCTGTTTTTT. This codes for CASSLGGVKGELFF.

The chain recombines TRBV2 with TRBJ1-2; 7 nucleotides line up with TRBD1. The V and J ends lost 10 bases and 4 bases, in that order; junction bases with no gene match: 9. From germline, CDR1 is SNHLY and CDR2 FYNNEI. The CDR3 runs to 13 residues. In DNA form, the CDR3 reads TGTGCCACCGGACAGGATGGAGTCTATGGCTACACCTTC. Translation: CATGQDGVYGYTF.

This clone was seen only a few times. The chain joins TRBV20-1 to TRBJ2-1; D remains unclear. The germline V gene has CDR1 DFQATT and CDR2 SNEGSKA (reference sequence). This CDR3 has 10 amino acids. Trimming took off 6 bases at V and 4 bases at J, with 4 bases between the two ends. For the CDR3, the DNA is TGCAGTGCGGATTACAATGAGCAGTTCTTC. This codes for CSADYNEQFF.

This chain joins TRBV5-4 and TRBJ2-1; D is unclear. The CDR3 is 14 amino acids. Germline loops: CDR1 SGHNT, CDR2 YYREEE (reference sequence). V dropped 0 bases and J dropped 5 bases, with 9 bases sitting between them. CDR3: CASSLGAGHNEQFF. The CDR3 nucleotides are TGTGCCAGCAGCTTGGGGGCAGGACACAATGAGCAGTTCTTC.

The chain carries TRBV7-9 and TRBJ2-5; D uncertain. The CDR3 has 14 residues. Trimming took 3 bases from V and 10 from J, leaving 18 bases between them. Per the germline V gene, CDR1 is SEHNR and CDR2 is FQNEAQ (reference sequence). The CDR3 reads CASSLSGQLDGQYF. As DNA, the CDR3 is TGTGCCAGCAGCTTGTCTGGCCAACTCGATGGCCAGTACTTC.

This clone was counted once. CDR3: CASSLVAAGAKDTQYF. The DNA for the CDR3 is TGTGCCAGCAGCTTAGTAGCAGCGGGAGCCAAAGATACGCAGTATTTT. V gene TRBV7-7 combines with J gene TRBJ2-3; TRBD2 agrees at 8 bases. The CDR3 is 16 amino acids. V dropped 1 base and J dropped 5; count of bases not matched to a gene: 8. The germline V gene has CDR1 SSHAT and CDR2 FNYEAQ (reference sequence).

This clone was seen a single time. Here the CDR3 reads CASNTPGYTQYF. The CDR3 DNA is TGTGCCAGCAACACCCCGGGGTATACGCAGTATTTT. J is TRBJ2-3 and V is TRBV28; TRBD2 is a possible D gene (5 bases). Trimming left V 7 bases short and J 7 bases short, with 12 bases between. Germline CDR1 reads MDHEN; CDR2 reads SYDVKM. The CDR3 is made up of 12 amino acids.

The chain carries TRBV7-3 and TRBJ2-7; 11 nucleotides agree with TRBD1. Germline V gene lookup returns CDR1 SGHTA and CDR2 FQGTGA. This CDR3 is 15 amino acids long. J lost 3 bases, V lost 2 bases, and 3 bases had no gene match. This CDR3 is CASSLSGTGGYEQYF. Here the CDR3 DNA reads TGTGCCAGCAGCTTATCCGGGACAGGGGGCTACGAGCAGTACTTC.